This T cell receptor beta chain was profiled in a study of cytomegalovirus exposure and HLA in healthy donors. The CDR3 contains 18 residues. V shed 3 bases, J shed 0 bases, and the junction held 12 bases outside the gene matches. Germline CDR1 is MDHEN and CDR2 is SYDVKM. Produced via immunoSEQ multiplex PCR; TCRdb's table is partial and in-frame only. The sample lists about 120,000 clones; roughly nine tenths were seen once. This rearrangement joins TRBV28 to TRBJ1-1; TRBD1 matches 8 bases. Sequenced material: PBMCs. This TCR came from a woman aged 18 to 35 in good health and CMV-seronegative. CDR3: CASSFTSRGREVNTEAFF. CDR3 in DNA: TGTGCCAGCAGTTTTACATCCAGGGGGCGGGAAGTGAACACTGAAGCTTTCTTT.